This TCR beta chain emerged from a study of CXCR3-negative and CXCR3-positive naive CD8 T cells. Germline loops: CDR1 SQVTM, CDR2 ANQGSEA. This CDR3 region has 12 residues. UMI-labeled 5' RACE yielded the TRB cDNA libraries. From its re-call of the 5' RACE reads, TCRdb lists each CDR3 protein once, without DNA. The sample holds 100,000 to 150,000 distinct CDR3 sequences. Study-wide results and limits: Compared with CXCR3-negative naive cells, CXCR3-positive naive cells showed more hydrophobic TRB CDR3s.

A word on this clonotype: Its target is not known.

J is TRBJ1-2 and V is TRBV29-1; TCRdb calls TRBD1, which cannot be checked without DNA. The sequenced material came from naive CXCR3+ CD8+ T cells from blood. The subset denotes: CD45RO-CCR7+CD27+CD95- naive CD8+ T cells expressing CXCR3 (TNR3+). The TCR was taken from a human donor in good health. Some clones in this sample may be carry-over from other donors' samples. CDR3 sequence: CSLTDPEGGYTF.